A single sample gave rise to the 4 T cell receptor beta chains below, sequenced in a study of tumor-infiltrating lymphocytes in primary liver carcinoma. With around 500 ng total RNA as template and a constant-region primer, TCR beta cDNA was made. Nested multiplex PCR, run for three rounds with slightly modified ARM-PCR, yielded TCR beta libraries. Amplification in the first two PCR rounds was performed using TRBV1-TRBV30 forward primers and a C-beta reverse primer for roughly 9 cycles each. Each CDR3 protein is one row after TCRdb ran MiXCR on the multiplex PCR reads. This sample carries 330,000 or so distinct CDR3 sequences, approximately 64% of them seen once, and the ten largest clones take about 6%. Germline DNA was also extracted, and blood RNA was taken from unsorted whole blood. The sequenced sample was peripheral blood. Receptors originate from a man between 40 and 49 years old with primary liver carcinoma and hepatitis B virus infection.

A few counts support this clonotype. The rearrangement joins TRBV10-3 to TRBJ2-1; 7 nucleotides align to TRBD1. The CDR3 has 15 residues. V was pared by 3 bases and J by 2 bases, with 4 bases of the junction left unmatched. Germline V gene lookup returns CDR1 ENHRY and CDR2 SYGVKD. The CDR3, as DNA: TGTGCCATCAGTGACCCAGACAGGGCCTACAATGAGCAGTTCTTC. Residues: CAISDPDRAYNEQFF.

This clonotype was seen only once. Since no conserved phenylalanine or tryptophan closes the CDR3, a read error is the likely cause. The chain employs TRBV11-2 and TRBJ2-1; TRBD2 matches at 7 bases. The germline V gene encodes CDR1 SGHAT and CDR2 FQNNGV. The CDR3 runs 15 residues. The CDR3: CASSWGRGAYNEQFL. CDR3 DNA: TGTGCCAGTAGCTGGGGTCGGGGGGCCTACAATGAGCAGTTCCTC.

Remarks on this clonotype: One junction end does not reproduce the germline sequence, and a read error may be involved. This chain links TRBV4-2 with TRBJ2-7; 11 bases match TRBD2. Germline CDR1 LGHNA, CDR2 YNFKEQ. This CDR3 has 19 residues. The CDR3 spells CASNQDLAGGPSLSYEHYF. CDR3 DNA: TGTGCCAGCAACCAAGACTTAGCGGGAGGGCCTTCCCTCTCCTACGAGCACTACTTC.

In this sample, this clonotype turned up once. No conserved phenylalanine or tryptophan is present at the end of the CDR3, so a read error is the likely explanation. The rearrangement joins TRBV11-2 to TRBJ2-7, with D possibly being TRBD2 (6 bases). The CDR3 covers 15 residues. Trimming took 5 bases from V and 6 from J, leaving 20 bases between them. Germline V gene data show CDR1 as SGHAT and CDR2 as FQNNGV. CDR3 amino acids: CASSPHVAGPSEQYI. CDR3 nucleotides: TGTGCCAGCAGCCCCCATGTGGCGGGGCCCAGCGAGCAGTACATC.